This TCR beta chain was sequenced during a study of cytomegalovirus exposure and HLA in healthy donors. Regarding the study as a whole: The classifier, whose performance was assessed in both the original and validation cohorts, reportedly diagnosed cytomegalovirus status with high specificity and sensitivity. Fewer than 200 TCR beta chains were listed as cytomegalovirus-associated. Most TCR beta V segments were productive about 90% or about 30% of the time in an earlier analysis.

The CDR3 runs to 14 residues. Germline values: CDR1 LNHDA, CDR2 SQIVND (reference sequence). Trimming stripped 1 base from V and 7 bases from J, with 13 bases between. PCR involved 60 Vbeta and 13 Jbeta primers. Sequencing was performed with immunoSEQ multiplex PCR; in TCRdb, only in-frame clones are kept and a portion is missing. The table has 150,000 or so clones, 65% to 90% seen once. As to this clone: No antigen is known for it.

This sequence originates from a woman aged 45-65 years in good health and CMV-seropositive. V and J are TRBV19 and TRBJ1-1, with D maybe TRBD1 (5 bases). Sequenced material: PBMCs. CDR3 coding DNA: TGTGCCAGTAGTATAGGCCCAGGGTGGAGTGAAGCTTTCTTT. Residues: CASSIGPGWSEAFF.